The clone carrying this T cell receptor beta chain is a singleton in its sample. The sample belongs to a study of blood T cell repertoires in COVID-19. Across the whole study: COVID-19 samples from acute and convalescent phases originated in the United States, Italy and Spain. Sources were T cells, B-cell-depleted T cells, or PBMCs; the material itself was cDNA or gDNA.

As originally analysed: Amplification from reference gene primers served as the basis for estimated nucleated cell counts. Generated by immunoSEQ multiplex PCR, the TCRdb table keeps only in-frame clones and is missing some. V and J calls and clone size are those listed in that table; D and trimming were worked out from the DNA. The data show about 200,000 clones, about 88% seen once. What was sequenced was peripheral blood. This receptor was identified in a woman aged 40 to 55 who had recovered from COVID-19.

The CDR3 reads CASSLQASYEQYF. The CDR3 coding sequence is TGTGCCAGCAGTTTGCAGGCTTCCTACGAGCAGTACTTC. The chain recombines TRBV12-3 or TRBV12-4 with TRBJ2-7, with no clear D. This CDR3 spans 13 amino acids. Trimming shortened V by 3 bases and J by 1 base, and 7 bases separated the two germline ends.